A single sample gave rise to the 18 T cell receptor beta chains below, sequenced in a study of cytomegalovirus exposure and HLA in healthy donors. Researchers ran the PCR with 60 Vbeta and 13 Jbeta primers. Measured with immunoSEQ multiplex PCR; TCRdb has only the in-frame clones, and not every one. The table has fewer than 250,000 clones, more than 75% seen once. The source material was PBMCs. The receptors derive from a woman under 30 in good health and CMV-seronegative.

This rearrangement joins TRBV19 to TRBJ2-7; TRBD2 is a possible D gene (5 bases). Germline CDR1 is LNHDA and CDR2 is SQIVND (reference sequence). The germline V and J ends were trimmed by 9 bases and 3 bases, with 18 bases remaining between them. The CDR3 is 14 residues long. The CDR3 region has the DNA TGTGCCAGCCGACCTGGAGGAGTCTTCTACGAGCAGTACTTC. Its translation is CASRPGGVFYEQYF.

The V and J genes are TRBV7-2 and TRBJ1-2; 12 bases fit TRBD1. The CDR3 is 14 residues long. Germline V CDR1 and CDR2: SGHTA, FQGNSA. The junction had 8 bases not matched to a gene; V was cut back by 5 bases and J by 10 bases. In nucleotides, the CDR3 is TGTGCCAGCAGCCTGGGACAGGGGGCGCGAGACTACACCTTC. Its protein is CASSLGQGARDYTF.

The chain's CDR3 is CSVVGGSGNTIYF. The CDR3 bases are TGCAGCGTTGTGGGGGGCTCTGGAAACACCATATATTTT. This chain links TRBV29-1 with TRBJ1-3, with TRBD1 as a possible D gene (5 bases). The ends were cut back, 4 bases at V and 0 bases at J, with 7 bases in the middle. Looked up from germline, CDR1 is SQVTM and CDR2 is ANQGSEA. This CDR3 has 13 residues.

This chain joins TRBV28 and TRBJ1-2; the D gene is possibly TRBD1 (5 bases). Germline V CDR1 and CDR2: MDHEN, SYDVKM. V was cut by 5 bases and J by 5 bases, with 9 bases left in between. The CDR3 sequence is 12 residues long. The CDR3 loop is CASSTTGYGYTF. In DNA, the CDR3 is TGTGCCAGCAGTACAACAGGTTATGGCTACACCTTC.

V is TRBV9 and J is TRBJ2-1; 11 bases line up with TRBD2. V lost 4 bases to trimming and J lost 7 bases; unmatched junction nucleotides: 4. This CDR3 spans 14 amino acids. Germline V gene data show CDR1 as SGDLS and CDR2 as YYNGEE. This chain's CDR3 is CASSRTSGYNEQFF. CDR3 nucleotide sequence: TGTGCCAGCAGCAGGACTAGCGGGTATAATGAGCAGTTCTTC. Looking up the rest from reference TRBV9 and TRBJ2-1 gives the full variable domain: DSGVTQTPKHLITATGQRVTLRCSPRSGDLSVYWYQQSLDQGLQFLIQYYNGEERAKGNILERFSAQQFPDLHSELNLSSLELGDSALYFCASSRTSGYNEQFFGPGTRLTVL.

The rearrangement links TRBV6-5 to TRBJ1-2; maybe TRBD1 (6 bases). The CDR3 spans 14 residues. The ends were cut back, 5 bases at V and 8 bases at J, with 18 bases in the middle. The germline V gene has CDR1 MNHEY and CDR2 SVGAGI. CDR3 protein: CASSEVGGTSGYTF. The CDR3 coding sequence is TGTGCCAGCAGTGAAGTCGGGGGGACATCGGGCTACACCTTC.

The V call is TRBV30, the J call TRBJ2-6, with 8 nucleotides matching TRBD1. The CDR3 has 13 amino acids. V dropped 6 bases and J dropped 3; count of bases not matched to a gene: 1. Per germline, CDR1 GTSNPN and CDR2 SVGIG (reference sequence). CDR3 coding DNA: TGTGCCTGCGACAGGGGTGGGGCCAACGTCCTGACTTTC. It is translated as CACDRGGANVLTF.

V gene TRBV9 combines with J gene TRBJ2-1; the D gene is possibly TRBD2 (5 bases). The germline V and J ends were trimmed by 0 bases and 8 bases, with 15 bases remaining between them. This CDR3 is 15 amino acids long. CDR1 SGDLS and CDR2 YYNGEE come from the germline V gene. This CDR3 is CASSVDAGDWDEQFF. CDR3 DNA: TGTGCCAGCAGCGTAGATGCCGGGGATTGGGATGAGCAGTTCTTC.

This clone appeared once. V usage is TRBV16 and J usage is TRBJ1-6; D perhaps matches TRBD1 (5 bases). From germline, CDR1 is KGHSY and CDR2 FQNENV. The CDR3 is 14 amino acids. Trimming cost V 4 bases and J 8 bases, with 12 bases left between them. CDR3 bases: TGTGCCAGCAGCCCCGACAGAACCGATTCACCCCTCCACTTT. Amino acid sequence: CASSPDRTDSPLHF.

This sequence joins TRBV6-4 and TRBJ2-3, with TRBD2 matching 11 bases. Per the germline V gene, CDR1 is MRHNA and CDR2 is SNTAGT. V lost 2 bases, J lost 4 bases, and 5 bases stayed unmatched. The CDR3 length is 16 residues. The CDR3 is CASSDRIAGGPDTQYF. The CDR3 nucleotides read TGTGCCAGCAGTGACAGGATAGCGGGAGGGCCAGATACGCAGTATTTT.

The sample holds one count of this clone. V is TRBV18 and J is TRBJ2-3; TRBD2 agrees at 7 bases. CDR1 is KGHSH and CDR2 is LQKENI in the germline V gene. Trimming at V came to 5 bases and at J to 2 bases, leaving 4 bases not matched to a gene. The CDR3 has 14 residues. Written as DNA, the CDR3 is TGTGCCAGCTCAGACCGGGACTACACAGATACGCAGTATTTT. Protein product: CASSDRDYTDTQYF.

The genes are TRBV29-1 and TRBJ2-5; D possibly corresponds to TRBD2 (5 bases). Germline V CDR1 and CDR2: SQVTM, ANQGSEA. V was shortened by 4 bases and J by 5 bases, with 11 bases between the two germline ends. CDR3 length: 12 residues. The DNA of the CDR3 is TGCAGCGTTGCCGAAGGCGGGGAGACCCAGTACTTC. Translated: CSVAEGGETQYF.

This clone showed up just once. The V and J genes are TRBV30 and TRBJ1-1; 8 nucleotides agree with TRBD1. The length of the CDR3 is 15 residues. V shed 3 bases and J 6 bases; nucleotides not matched to a gene: 12. Germline CDR1 reads GTSNPN; CDR2 reads SVGIG (reference sequence). CDR3 region: CAWSRDRTTTPEAFF. CDR3 DNA: TGTGCCTGGAGCCGGGACAGGACAACGACTCCTGAAGCTTTCTTT.

The chain couples TRBV6-4 to TRBJ2-1; D call uncertain. CDR3 size: 16 residues. Trimming removed 0 bases at V and 3 bases at J, with 12 bases between. The germline V gene has CDR1 MRHNA and CDR2 SNTAGT. CDR3 residues: CASSDSAAVGYNEQFF. CDR3 nucleotides: TGTGCCAGCAGTGACTCGGCCGCGGTAGGCTACAATGAGCAGTTCTTC.

The V gene is TRBV18, the J gene TRBJ1-1, with 7 bases lining up with TRBD1. This CDR3 has 15 residues. Per the germline V gene, CDR1 is KGHSH and CDR2 is LQKENI. V was clipped by 1 base and J by 0 bases; unmatched bases: 2. This CDR3 is CASSPQGAVNTEAFF. CDR3 sequence (DNA): TGTGCCAGCTCACCACAGGGGGCCGTGAACACTGAAGCTTTCTTT.

V gene TRBV27 combines with J gene TRBJ1-1, with 8 bases matching TRBD1. The germline V gene encodes CDR1 MNHEY and CDR2 SMNVEV (reference sequence). The CDR3 runs 14 residues. The junction had 0 bases not matched to a gene; V was cut back by 2 bases and J by 1 base. CDR3 amino acids: CASSLTGGNTEAFF. The CDR3 coding sequence is TGTGCCAGCAGTTTAACAGGGGGGAACACTGAAGCTTTCTTT.

This rearrangement joins TRBV7-2 to TRBJ1-1; a possible D gene is TRBD1 (5 bases). The CDR3 loop spans 15 amino acids. CDR1 is SGHTA, CDR2 FQGNSA, per germline. V dropped 4 bases and J dropped 3 bases, with 15 bases sitting between them. The DNA of the CDR3 is TGTGCCAGCAGCTCAACCGGGGGGATGTACACTGAAGCTTTCTTT. Protein: CASSSTGGMYTEAFF.

The chain has TRBV11-3 and TRBJ2-2; a possible D gene is TRBD1 (6 bases). The length of the CDR3 is 17 residues. With 0 bases removed from V and 6 bases from J, the gap between germline ends came to 17 bases. The germline V gene encodes CDR1 SGHNT and CDR2 YENEEA. In DNA form, the CDR3 reads TGTGCCAGCAGCTTAGAGGCTGGGACAATATCCTCCGGGGAGCTGTTTTTT. Translation gives CASSLEAGTISSGELFF. Complete variable domain (other parts from reference TRBV11-3 and TRBJ2-2): EAGVVQSPRYKIIEKKQPVAFWCNPISGHNTLYWYLQNLGQGPELLIRYENEEAVDDSQLPKDRFSAERLKGVDSTLKIQPAELGDSAVYLCASSLEAGTISSGELFFGEGSRLTVL.